The sequence of this TCR beta chain was determined in a study of siplizumab effects on memory and regulatory T cells. Findings of the study overall: There appeared to be greater diversity in naive T cells than in memory cells, and naive T cells seemed major contributors to the alloresponse.

The table came from immunoSEQ multiplex PCR; TCRdb's copy has only in-frame clones and leaves some out. Among about 100,000 clones listed, less than 95% were seen once. The V gene's germline CDR1 is WSHSY and CDR2 SAAADI. This CDR3 comprises 15 residues. After removal of 2 bases from V and 5 bases from J, the junction contained 3 bases not matched to a gene. Of note for this clone: Its antigen is unknown.

The sequenced sample was Tregs sorted from blood. The genes are TRBV10-2 and TRBJ1-4; 9 bases are a match to TRBD1. The TCR sequence derives from a human donor in good health. The CDR3 nucleotides read TGCGCCAGCAGTGAGCGACAGGGGGGGAATGAAAAACTGTTTTTT. Its protein is CASSERQGGNEKLFF.